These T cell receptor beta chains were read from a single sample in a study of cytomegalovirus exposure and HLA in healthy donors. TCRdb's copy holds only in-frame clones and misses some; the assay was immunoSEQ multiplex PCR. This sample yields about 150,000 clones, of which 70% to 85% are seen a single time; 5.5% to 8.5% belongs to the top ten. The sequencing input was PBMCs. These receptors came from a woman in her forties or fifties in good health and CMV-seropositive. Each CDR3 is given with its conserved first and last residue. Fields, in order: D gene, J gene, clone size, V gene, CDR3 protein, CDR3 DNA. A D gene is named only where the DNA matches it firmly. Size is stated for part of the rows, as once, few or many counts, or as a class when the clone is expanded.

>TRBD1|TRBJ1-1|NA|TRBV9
CASSSKGWDRGMNTEAFF
TGTGCCAGCAGCTCCAAAGGGTGGGACAGGGGCATGAACACTGAAGCTTTCTTT
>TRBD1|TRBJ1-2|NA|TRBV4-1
CASSQDRQGDYGYTF
TGCGCCAGCAGCCAAGATAGGCAGGGGGACTATGGCTACACCTTC
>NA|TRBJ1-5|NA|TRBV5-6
CASSLGGVEDVTQPQHF
TGTGCCAGCAGCTTGGGGGGGGTCGAGGATGTCACTCAGCCCCAGCATTTT
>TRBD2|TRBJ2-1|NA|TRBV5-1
CASSLAPTSGGANEQFF
TGCGCCAGCAGCTTGGCCCCGACTAGCGGGGGGGCCAATGAGCAGTTCTTC
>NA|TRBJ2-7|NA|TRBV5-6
CASSLYSGYNEQYF
TGTGCCAGCAGCTTGTATTCCGGGTACAACGAGCAGTACTTC
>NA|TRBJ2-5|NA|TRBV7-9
CASSHQAQGGETQYF
TGTGCCAGCAGCCACCAAGCCCAGGGGGGCGAGACCCAGTACTTC
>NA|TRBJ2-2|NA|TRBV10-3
CAISESDRNTGELFF
TGTGCCATCAGTGAGTCGGACAGAAACACCGGGGAGCTGTTTTTT
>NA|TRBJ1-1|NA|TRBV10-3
CAIAYQGGGNTEAFF
TGTGCCATCGCGTACCAGGGCGGCGGGAACACTGAAGCTTTCTTT
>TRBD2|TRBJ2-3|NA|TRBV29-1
CSVESWGSGGSSTDTQYF
TGCAGCGTTGAAAGCTGGGGTAGCGGGGGTTCGAGCACAGATACGCAGTATTTT
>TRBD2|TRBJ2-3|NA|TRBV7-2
CASSLRLAGNTDTQYF
TGTGCCAGCAGCTTACGACTAGCGGGGAACACAGATACGCAGTATTTT
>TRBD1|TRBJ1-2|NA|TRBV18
CASSPRTGINYGYTF
TGTGCCAGCTCACCTCGGACAGGGATAAACTATGGCTACACCTTC
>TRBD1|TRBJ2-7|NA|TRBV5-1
CASSSTPGRDRGYEQYF
TGCGCCAGCAGCTCCACCCCGGGCCGGGACAGGGGTTACGAGCAGTACTTC
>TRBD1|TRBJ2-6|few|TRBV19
CASKGQFSGANVLTF
TGTGCCAGTAAGGGACAGTTCTCTGGGGCCAACGTCCTGACTTTC
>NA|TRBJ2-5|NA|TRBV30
CAWGRETQYF
TGTGCCTGGGGGAGGGAGACCCAGTACTTC
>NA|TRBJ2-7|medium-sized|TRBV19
CASSFGLEQYF
TGTGCCAGTAGTTTCGGACTCGAGCAGTACTTC
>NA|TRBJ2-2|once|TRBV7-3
CASSKSGNTGELFF
TGTGCCAGCAGCAAGAGCGGAAACACCGGGGAGCTGTTTTTT
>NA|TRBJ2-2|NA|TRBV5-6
CASSLAIPGGELFF
TGTGCCAGCAGCTTGGCCATCCCCGGCGGGGAGCTGTTTTTT
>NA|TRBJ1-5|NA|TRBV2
CASTQGNQPQHF
TGTGCCAGCACCCAGGGCAATCAGCCCCAGCATTTT
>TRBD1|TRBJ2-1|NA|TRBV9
CASSQGASNEQFF
TGTGCCAGCAGCCAGGGGGCCTCCAATGAGCAGTTCTTC
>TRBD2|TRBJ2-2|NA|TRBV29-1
CSAAGYTGELFF
TGCAGCGCAGCGGGGTACACCGGGGAGCTGTTTTTT
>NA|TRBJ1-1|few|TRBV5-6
CASSSDLGGSEAFF
TGTGCCAGCAGCTCTGACCTCGGAGGGTCTGAAGCTTTCTTT
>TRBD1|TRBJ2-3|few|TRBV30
CAWDRVNTDTQYF
TGTGCCTGGGACAGGGTCAACACAGATACGCAGTATTTT
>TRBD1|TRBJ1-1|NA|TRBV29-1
CSARTGGGTEAFF
TGCAGCGCCCGGACAGGGGGAGGCACTGAAGCTTTCTTT
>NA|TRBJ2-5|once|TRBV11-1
CASSLELGARETQYF
TGTGCCAGCAGCTTAGAGTTGGGAGCGAGAGAGACCCAGTACTTC
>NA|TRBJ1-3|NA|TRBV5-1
CASSFSDNSGNTIYF
TGCGCCAGCAGCTTCTCGGACAATTCTGGAAACACCATATATTTT
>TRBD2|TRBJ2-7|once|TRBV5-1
CASRLRTSGSYEQYF
TGCGCCAGCAGATTGAGGACTAGCGGGTCCTACGAGCAGTACTTC
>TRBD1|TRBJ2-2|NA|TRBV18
CASSDRVPGELFF
TGTGCCAGCTCAGACAGGGTACCCGGGGAGCTGTTTTTT
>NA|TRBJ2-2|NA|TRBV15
CATSRDQSKNGELFF
TGTGCCACCAGCAGAGATCAAAGCAAAAACGGGGAGCTGTTTTTT
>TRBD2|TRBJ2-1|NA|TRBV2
CASSEAGGGAWNEQFF
TGTGCCAGCAGTGAAGCGGGCGGGGGGGCTTGGAATGAGCAGTTCTTC
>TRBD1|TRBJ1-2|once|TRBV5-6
CASSPGGYGYTF
TGTGCCAGCAGCCCAGGGGGGTATGGCTACACCTTC
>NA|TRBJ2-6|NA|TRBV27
CASSPTGSGANVLTF
TGTGCCAGCAGTCCAACAGGGTCTGGGGCCAACGTCCTGACTTTC
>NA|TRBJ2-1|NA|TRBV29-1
CSADSYNEQFF
TGCAGCGCGGACAGTTACAATGAGCAGTTCTTC
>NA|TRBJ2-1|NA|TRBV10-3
CAISTQGSHEQFF
TGTGCCATCAGTACCCAGGGTAGCCATGAGCAGTTCTTC
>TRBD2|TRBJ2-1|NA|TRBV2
CASTQTSGEQFF
TGTGCCAGCACCCAAACTAGCGGTGAGCAGTTCTTC
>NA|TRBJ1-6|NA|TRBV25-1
CASSRREGSYNSPLHF
TGTGCCAGCAGCAGGCGGGAGGGTTCATATAATTCACCCCTCCACTTT
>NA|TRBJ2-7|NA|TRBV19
CASSPNRVQSLYEQYF
TGTGCCAGTAGTCCAAACAGGGTTCAGAGCCTCTACGAGCAGTACTTC
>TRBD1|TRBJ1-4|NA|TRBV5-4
CASSLGAGGGKLFF
TGTGCCAGCAGCTTGGGAGCAGGGGGAGGAAAACTGTTTTTT
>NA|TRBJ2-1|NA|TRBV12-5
CASGHLGNNEQFF
TGTGCTAGTGGACATCTCGGGAACAATGAGCAGTTCTTC
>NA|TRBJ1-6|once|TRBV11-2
CASSLDTGGFPPLHF
TGTGCCAGCAGCTTAGATACCGGGGGATTTCCACCCCTCCACTTT
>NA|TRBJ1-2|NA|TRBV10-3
CAILIEGPSYGYTF
TGTGCCATCTTGATTGAGGGCCCCTCCTATGGCTACACCTTC
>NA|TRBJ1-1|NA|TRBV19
CASKGGNRASLGTEAFF
TGTGCCAGTAAGGGAGGGAACAGGGCTAGTTTAGGCACTGAAGCTTTCTTT
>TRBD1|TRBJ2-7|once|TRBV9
CASSPRQGPSYEQYF
TGTGCCAGCAGCCCACGACAGGGGCCCTCCTACGAGCAGTACTTC
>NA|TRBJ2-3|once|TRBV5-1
CASREGVLEYF
TGCGCCTCGAGAGAAGGGGTCTTGGAGTATTTT
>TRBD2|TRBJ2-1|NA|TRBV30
CAWMRGASGDMFF
TGTGCCTGGATGAGAGGGGCTAGCGGGGATATGTTCTTC
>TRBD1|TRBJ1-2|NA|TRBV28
CASSPPTGVRYGYTF
TGTGCCAGCAGTCCCCCGACAGGGGTACGGTATGGCTACACCTTC
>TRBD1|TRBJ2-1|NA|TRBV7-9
CASSDGTGPNNEQFF
TGTGCCAGCAGCGACGGGACAGGCCCTAACAATGAGCAGTTCTTC
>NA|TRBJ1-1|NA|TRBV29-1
CSGRETANTEAFF
TGCAGCGGGCGAGAGACAGCGAACACTGAAGCTTTCTTT
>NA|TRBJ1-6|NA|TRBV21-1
CASSPRVLNSPLHF
TGTGCCAGCAGCCCCCGGGTCCTGAATTCACCCCTCCACTTT
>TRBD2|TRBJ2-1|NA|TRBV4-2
CASSQEAPSGGARGNEQFF
TGTGCCAGCAGCCAAGAGGCACCTAGCGGGGGGGCCCGGGGCAATGAGCAGTTCTTC
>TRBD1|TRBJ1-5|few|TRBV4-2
CASSQEAGTGGNQPQHF
TGTGCCAGCAGCCAAGAAGCGGGGACAGGGGGCAATCAGCCCCAGCATTTT
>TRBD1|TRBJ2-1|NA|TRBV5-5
CASSQKQGTGYNEQFF
TGTGCCAGCAGCCAAAAACAGGGGACGGGTTACAATGAGCAGTTCTTC
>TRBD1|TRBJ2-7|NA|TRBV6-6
CASRQGQRNYEQYF
TGTGCCAGCAGACAGGGACAGCGGAACTACGAGCAGTACTTC
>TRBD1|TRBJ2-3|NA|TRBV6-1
CASLRIGQDTDTQYF
TGTGCCAGCTTGAGGATTGGACAGGACACAGATACGCAGTATTTT